These 28 T cell receptor beta chains originate from one sample sequenced in a study of OX40 agonist ivuxolimab in advanced cancers. Clones were sequenced by immunoSEQ multiplex PCR, and TCRdb holds only the in-frame ones, with some missing. The data contain 85,000 to 130,000 clones, over 75% of them singletons. Material: CD4+ or CD8+ T cells sorted from blood, obtained in a trial of the OX40 agonist ivuxolimab. These receptors originate from an adult with an advanced solid tumor such as melanoma, head and neck, liver or kidney cancer.

CDR3 coding DNA: TGTGCCAGCAGGATGCTGCCCCAGCATTTT. It encodes CASRMLPQHF. The chain combines TRBV11-2 with TRBJ1-5; D call uncertain. Germline V gives CDR1 SGHAT, CDR2 FQNNGV. V was cut by 6 bases and J by 9 bases, with 6 bases left in between. CDR3 length equals 10 residues.

A single count supports this clone. This chain connects TRBV6-6 to TRBJ2-7; D remains ambiguous. The CDR3 contains 13 residues. Trimming removed 4 bases at V and 9 bases at J, with 16 bases between. CDR1 is MNHNY and CDR2 is SVGAGI in the germline V gene (reference sequence). The CDR3 sequence: CASSSVSQGWQYF. The CDR3 coding sequence is TGTGCCAGCAGTTCGGTTTCTCAAGGTTGGCAGTACTTC.

The chain joins TRBV18 to TRBJ2-1; 14 bases are shared with TRBD2. With 1 base clipped from V and 9 bases from J, the junction kept 5 bases outside the gene matches. The CDR3 is made up of 16 amino acids. Looked up from germline, CDR1 is KGHSH and CDR2 is LQKENI. This CDR3 reads CASSPQAGLAGVEQFF. The CDR3 DNA reads as TGTGCCAGCTCACCACAGGCGGGACTAGCGGGAGTTGAGCAGTTCTTC.

J is TRBJ2-3 and V is TRBV11-2; 10 nucleotides align to TRBD2. The CDR3 has 14 residues. Germline assignment: CDR1 SGHAT and CDR2 FQNNGV. Trimming cost V 6 bases and J 4 bases; bases outside gene matches: 4. The CDR3 region has the DNA TGTGCCAGCAGTGTAGCGGGAGGCCCAGATACGCAGTATTTT. Translated: CASSVAGGPDTQYF.

The gene calls are TRBV19 and TRBJ1-1; D gene uncertain. This CDR3 is built from 14 residues. The V gene lost 4 bases and the J gene lost 1 base, with 10 bases spanning the gap. Germline lookup yields CDR1 LNHDA and CDR2 SQIVND (reference sequence). The CDR3 DNA follows: TGTGCCAGTAGTACCCCCGGGCAGAACACTGAAGCTTTCTTT. This translates into CASSTPGQNTEAFF.

V usage is TRBV2 and J usage is TRBJ2-4; possible D gene TRBD1, 6 bases. The CDR3 length is 14 residues. CDR1 and CDR2 (germline): SNHLY, FYNNEI. V lost 6 bases, J lost 0 bases, and 9 bases lay in between. The CDR3 DNA is TGTGCCAGCAGCCAGGGGCTAGCCAAAAACATTCAGTACTTC. As protein: CASSQGLAKNIQYF.

The chain couples TRBV28 to TRBJ2-5, with no clear D. The V gene lost 3 bases and the J gene lost 5 bases, with 7 bases spanning the gap. The CDR3 is 12 amino acids. The germline CDR1 and CDR2 sequences are MDHEN and SYDVKM. CDR3 DNA: TGTGCCAGCAGTTTGCCGACGGAGACCCAGTACTTC. Translated: CASSLPTETQYF.

The DNA for the CDR3 is TGTGCCAGCAGCTTGGGAGGGACAGGCCCCACCGGGGAGCTGTTTTTT. It specifies CASSLGGTGPTGELFF. The chain uses TRBV5-4 and TRBJ2-2; TRBD1 aligns across 8 bases. The J segment lost 4 bases and the V segment lost 0 bases, leaving 5 bases of the junction unmatched. From germline, CDR1 is SGHNT and CDR2 YYREEE (reference sequence). CDR3 size: 16 residues.

This clone appeared a few times. The chain recombines TRBV18 with TRBJ2-7, with TRBD1 matching over 11 bases. CDR1 is KGHSH, CDR2 LQKENI, per germline. The CDR3 is 14 amino acids. J lost 5 bases, V lost 3 bases, and 3 bases had no gene match. CDR3 residues: CASSPGTGGHEQYF. For the CDR3, the DNA is TGTGCCAGCTCACCCGGGACAGGGGGGCACGAGCAGTACTTC.

The count of this clone is one. The chain combines TRBV6-5 with TRBJ1-1; TRBD1 is a possible D gene (5 bases). The CDR3 spans 12 residues. With 4 bases removed from V and 10 bases from J, the gap between germline ends came to 13 bases. Germline CDR1 and CDR2: MNHEY and SVGAGI. The CDR3 reads CASSSPGESAFF. CDR3 bases: TGTGCCAGCAGTTCCCCGGGGGAGTCAGCTTTCTTT.

This chain connects TRBV7-3 to TRBJ2-1; D may match TRBD1 or TRBD2 (5 bases each). From germline, CDR1 is SGHTA and CDR2 FQGTGA. V shed 8 bases and J shed 11 bases, with 16 bases lying between them. The CDR3 has 12 residues. The CDR3 reads CASSLSGTQQFF. The CDR3 DNA sequence: TGTGCCAGCTCGCTATCCGGGACCCAGCAGTTCTTC.

The rearrangement uses TRBV5-1 and TRBJ1-2; TRBD1 matches at 8 bases. This CDR3 region has 17 residues. V lost 0 bases and J lost 4; bases outside the gene matches: 11. In germline, CDR1 is SGHRS, CDR2 YFSETQ. CDR3 in amino acids: CASSLGAGRGQTYGYTF. CDR3 bases: TGCGCCAGCAGCTTGGGGGCTGGCAGGGGGCAAACCTATGGCTACACCTTC.

This clone appeared once. The chain has TRBV25-1 and TRBJ1-1; TRBD1 matches 9 bases. The germline gives CDR1 MGHDK, CDR2 SYGVNS. Trimming removed 8 bases from V and 7 bases from J; junction bases left unmatched: 8. There are 13 residues in the CDR3. CDR3 bases: TGTGCCAGCTCACCGGGACAGGGACGTGAAGCTTTCTTT. This encodes CASSPGQGREAFF.

This clone was detected only once. The gene calls are TRBV28 and TRBJ1-1; no firm D call. CDR1 and CDR2 from the germline V gene are MDHEN and SYDVKM. V shed 5 bases and J shed 11 bases, with 15 bases lying between them. This CDR3 has 12 amino acids. The CDR3 sequence is CASSGNVMQAFF. CDR3 DNA: TGTGCCAGCAGTGGGAATGTGATGCAGGCTTTCTTT.

The chain uses TRBV5-1 and TRBJ2-1; TRBD2 aligns across 9 bases. J gave up 6 bases and V 4 bases, and 11 bases lay outside the gene matches. The CDR3 is 16 residues long. Germline values: CDR1 SGHRS, CDR2 YFSETQ. The CDR3 DNA sequence: TGCGCCAGCAGCCCCCGAGTAGCGGGAGTGTCCAATGAGCAGTTCTTC. Residues: CASSPRVAGVSNEQFF. The full variable domain, with the rest looked up from reference TRBV5-1 and TRBJ2-1, is KAGVTQTPRYLIKTRGQQVTLSCSPISGHRSVSWYQQTPGQGLQFLFEYFSETQRNKGNFPGRFSGRQFSNSRSEMNVSTLELGDSALYLCASSPRVAGVSNEQFFGPGTRLTVL.

The chain is built from TRBV4-1 and TRBJ2-2; TRBD1 agrees at 12 bases. This CDR3 has 18 amino acids. Trimming took 0 bases from V and 6 from J; bases not matched to a gene: 8. Germline CDR1 and CDR2: MGHRA and YSYEKL. CDR3 in DNA: TGCGCCAGCAGCCAAGATCGAGGGACAGGGGGCGCAGCCGGGGAGCTGTTTTTT. Protein: CASSQDRGTGGAAGELFF.

The genes are TRBV6-1 and TRBJ2-7; no reliable D call. V was clipped by 4 bases and J by 1 base, with 8 bases between them. CDR3 length equals 13 residues. Germline V gene lookup returns CDR1 MNHNS and CDR2 SASEGT. CDR3 coding DNA: TGTGCCAGCAGTGTTGACCCTTCCTACGAGCAGTACTTC. The encoded protein is CASSVDPSYEQYF.

In regard to this clone: Other DNA sequences from this sample encode an identical CDR3 as well. The chain combines TRBV5-1 with TRBJ2-3, with D possibly matching TRBD1 (6 bases). The CDR3 totals 14 residues. Trimming shortened V by 4 bases and J by 2 bases, and 11 bases separated the two germline ends. From germline, CDR1 is SGHRS and CDR2 YFSETQ. The CDR3 DNA reads TGCGCCAGCAGCCAAGGACAGTCCACAGATACGCAGTATTTT. Its translation: CASSQGQSTDTQYF.

V usage is TRBV19 and J usage is TRBJ1-2; 9 bases map to TRBD1. J gave up 6 bases and V 5 bases, and 7 bases lay outside the gene matches. The CDR3 has 14 residues. Germline V lookup: CDR1 LNHDA, CDR2 SQIVND (reference sequence). Here the CDR3 DNA reads TGTGCCAGTAGTGAGCGGACAGGGGAAAATGGCTACACCTTC. Its translation: CASSERTGENGYTF.

The chain couples TRBV29-1 to TRBJ2-7, with 7 bases fitting TRBD1. Trimming at V came to 6 bases and at J to 3 bases, leaving 14 bases not matched to a gene. Germline assignment: CDR1 SQVTM and CDR2 ANQGSEA. CDR3 length equals 15 residues. The CDR3 loop reads CSVLQLRDRHYEQYF. The CDR3 DNA sequence: TGCAGCGTCCTTCAACTCCGGGACAGACACTACGAGCAGTACTTC.

The V and J genes are TRBV5-8 and TRBJ2-5; the match to TRBD2 covers 11 bases. In germline, CDR1 is SGHTS, CDR2 YDEGEE. CDR3 length: 16 residues. J gave up 1 base and V 3 bases, and 5 bases lay outside the gene matches. CDR3 bases: TGTGCCAGCAGCTCGATGGGACTAGCGGTCCAAGAGACCCAGTACTTC. This encodes CASSSMGLAVQETQYF.

The chain joins TRBV7-9 to TRBJ1-1; no definite D call. Between the trimmed V and J ends, which lost 1 base and 7 bases, there was a span of 4 bases. This CDR3 spans 11 amino acids. The germline CDR1 and CDR2 sequences are SEHNR and FQNEAQ (reference sequence). This CDR3 reads CASSLGGEAFF. CDR3 coding DNA: TGTGCCAGCAGCTTAGGTGGTGAAGCTTTCTTT. The whole variable domain, remainder taken from reference TRBV7-9 and TRBJ1-1, is DTGVSQNPRHKITKRGQNVTFRCDPISEHNRLYWYRQTLGQGPEFLTYFQNEAQLEKSRLLSDRFSAERPKGSFSTLEIQRTEQGDSAMYLCASSLGGEAFFGQGTRLTVV.

V and J are TRBV7-2 and TRBJ2-7; D unresolved. V lost 5 bases and J 2 bases, leaving 10 bases between the germline ends. Germline-derived CDR1 and CDR2 are SGHTA and FQGNSA. The length of the CDR3 is 13 residues. As DNA, the CDR3 is TGTGCCAGCAGCCCCCTCGTGGCCTACGAGCAGTACTTC. Translation gives CASSPLVAYEQYF. Supplemented by reference TRBV7-2 and TRBJ2-7, the full variable domain reads GAGVSQSPSNKVTEKGKDVELRCDPISGHTALYWYRQSLGQGLEFLIYFQGNSAPDKSGLPSDRFSAERTGGSVSTLTIQRTQQEDSAVYLCASSPLVAYEQYFGPGTRLTVT.

The V gene is TRBV7-9, the J gene TRBJ2-1; 11 nucleotides match TRBD2. With V trimmed by 4 bases and J by 8 bases, 7 bases remained unmatched. CDR1 is SEHNR, CDR2 FQNEAQ, per germline (reference sequence). This CDR3 is 15 amino acids long. For the CDR3, the DNA is TGTGCCAGCAGCTCTACTAGCGGGAGTAAGCATGAGCAGTTCTTC. Its protein product is CASSSTSGSKHEQFF.

The chain carries TRBV5-5 and TRBJ2-7; 11 bases align to TRBD1. With V trimmed by 3 bases and J by 3 bases, 2 bases remained unmatched. The CDR3 contains 14 residues. Germline CDR1 SGHKS, CDR2 YYEKEE (reference sequence). The CDR3 region is CASSYGTGGYEQYF. The CDR3 DNA follows: TGTGCCAGCAGCTACGGGACAGGGGGCTACGAGCAGTACTTC.

The CDR3: CASSPTSGGTYEQYF. As DNA, the CDR3 is TGTGCCAGCTCACCGACTAGCGGGGGAACCTACGAGCAGTACTTC. This chain uses TRBV18 with TRBJ2-7; 12 bases map to TRBD2. The CDR3 loop spans 15 amino acids. Unmatched junction bases numbered 2, after V lost 3 bases and J lost 2 bases. Germline assignment: CDR1 KGHSH and CDR2 LQKENI. The whole variable domain, filled in from reference TRBV18 and TRBJ2-7, reads NAGVMQNPRHLVRRRGQEARLRCSPMKGHSHVYWYRQLPEEGLKFMVYLQKENIIDESGMPKERFSAEFPKEGPSILRIQQVVRGDSAAYFCASSPTSGGTYEQYFGPGTRLTVT.

J is TRBJ2-2 and V is TRBV14; a weak D match, TRBD1 (5 bases). CDR3 size: 13 residues. In germline, CDR1 is SGHDN, CDR2 FVKESK. The V and J ends lost 2 bases and 6 bases respectively, with 7 bases between them. The CDR3 bases are TGTGCCAGCAGCCAACAGGGTCCCGGGGAGCTGTTTTTT. It yields the protein CASSQQGPGELFF.

The chain combines TRBV7-8 with TRBJ1-6, with TRBD1 as a possible D gene (5 bases). Germline values: CDR1 SGHVS, CDR2 FQNEAQ. This CDR3 spans 15 amino acids. V lost 6 bases to trimming and J lost 6 bases, with 15 bases between them. The CDR3 bases are TGTGCCAGCAGAGGGGCTTCGAGGGGTAATTCACCCCTCCACTTT. It codes for CASRGASRGNSPLHF. Complete variable domain (other parts from reference TRBV7-8 and TRBJ1-6): GAGVSQSPRYKVAKRGQDVALRCDPISGHVSLFWYQQALGQGPEFLTYFQNEAQLDKSGLPSDRFFAERPEGSVSTLKIQRTQQEDSAVYLCASRGASRGNSPLHFGNGTRLTVT.